This record covers a single T cell receptor beta chain. This sample includes further DNA sequences coding for the same CDR3. In the original workflow: Reference gene primer amplification gave estimated nucleated cell counts. The repertoire was sequenced with immunoSEQ multiplex PCR; TCRdb's copy has only in-frame clones and lacks some. V and J calls and clone size are as listed in that table; D and trimming were resolved from the DNA. The sample has approximately 170,000 clones, about 83% seen once. The CDR3 totals 14 residues. J gave up 1 base and V 5 bases, and 2 bases lay outside the gene matches. Germline V CDR1 and CDR2: SGHRS, YFSETQ. This entry is derived from a study of blood T cell repertoires in COVID-19. Study-level background: Specimens from acute and convalescent COVID-19 originated in the United States, Italy and Spain. In each case, the material was cDNA or gDNA derived from T cells, B-cell-depleted T cells, or PBMCs.

Specimen: peripheral blood. This chain connects TRBV5-1 to TRBJ1-1; 10 bases line up with TRBD1. The sequence was collected from a man between 18 and 35 years old with active or convalescent COVID-19. The CDR3: CASSRDRGNTEAFF. CDR3 sequence (DNA): TGCGCCAGCAGTAGGGACAGGGGGAACACTGAAGCTTTCTTT.